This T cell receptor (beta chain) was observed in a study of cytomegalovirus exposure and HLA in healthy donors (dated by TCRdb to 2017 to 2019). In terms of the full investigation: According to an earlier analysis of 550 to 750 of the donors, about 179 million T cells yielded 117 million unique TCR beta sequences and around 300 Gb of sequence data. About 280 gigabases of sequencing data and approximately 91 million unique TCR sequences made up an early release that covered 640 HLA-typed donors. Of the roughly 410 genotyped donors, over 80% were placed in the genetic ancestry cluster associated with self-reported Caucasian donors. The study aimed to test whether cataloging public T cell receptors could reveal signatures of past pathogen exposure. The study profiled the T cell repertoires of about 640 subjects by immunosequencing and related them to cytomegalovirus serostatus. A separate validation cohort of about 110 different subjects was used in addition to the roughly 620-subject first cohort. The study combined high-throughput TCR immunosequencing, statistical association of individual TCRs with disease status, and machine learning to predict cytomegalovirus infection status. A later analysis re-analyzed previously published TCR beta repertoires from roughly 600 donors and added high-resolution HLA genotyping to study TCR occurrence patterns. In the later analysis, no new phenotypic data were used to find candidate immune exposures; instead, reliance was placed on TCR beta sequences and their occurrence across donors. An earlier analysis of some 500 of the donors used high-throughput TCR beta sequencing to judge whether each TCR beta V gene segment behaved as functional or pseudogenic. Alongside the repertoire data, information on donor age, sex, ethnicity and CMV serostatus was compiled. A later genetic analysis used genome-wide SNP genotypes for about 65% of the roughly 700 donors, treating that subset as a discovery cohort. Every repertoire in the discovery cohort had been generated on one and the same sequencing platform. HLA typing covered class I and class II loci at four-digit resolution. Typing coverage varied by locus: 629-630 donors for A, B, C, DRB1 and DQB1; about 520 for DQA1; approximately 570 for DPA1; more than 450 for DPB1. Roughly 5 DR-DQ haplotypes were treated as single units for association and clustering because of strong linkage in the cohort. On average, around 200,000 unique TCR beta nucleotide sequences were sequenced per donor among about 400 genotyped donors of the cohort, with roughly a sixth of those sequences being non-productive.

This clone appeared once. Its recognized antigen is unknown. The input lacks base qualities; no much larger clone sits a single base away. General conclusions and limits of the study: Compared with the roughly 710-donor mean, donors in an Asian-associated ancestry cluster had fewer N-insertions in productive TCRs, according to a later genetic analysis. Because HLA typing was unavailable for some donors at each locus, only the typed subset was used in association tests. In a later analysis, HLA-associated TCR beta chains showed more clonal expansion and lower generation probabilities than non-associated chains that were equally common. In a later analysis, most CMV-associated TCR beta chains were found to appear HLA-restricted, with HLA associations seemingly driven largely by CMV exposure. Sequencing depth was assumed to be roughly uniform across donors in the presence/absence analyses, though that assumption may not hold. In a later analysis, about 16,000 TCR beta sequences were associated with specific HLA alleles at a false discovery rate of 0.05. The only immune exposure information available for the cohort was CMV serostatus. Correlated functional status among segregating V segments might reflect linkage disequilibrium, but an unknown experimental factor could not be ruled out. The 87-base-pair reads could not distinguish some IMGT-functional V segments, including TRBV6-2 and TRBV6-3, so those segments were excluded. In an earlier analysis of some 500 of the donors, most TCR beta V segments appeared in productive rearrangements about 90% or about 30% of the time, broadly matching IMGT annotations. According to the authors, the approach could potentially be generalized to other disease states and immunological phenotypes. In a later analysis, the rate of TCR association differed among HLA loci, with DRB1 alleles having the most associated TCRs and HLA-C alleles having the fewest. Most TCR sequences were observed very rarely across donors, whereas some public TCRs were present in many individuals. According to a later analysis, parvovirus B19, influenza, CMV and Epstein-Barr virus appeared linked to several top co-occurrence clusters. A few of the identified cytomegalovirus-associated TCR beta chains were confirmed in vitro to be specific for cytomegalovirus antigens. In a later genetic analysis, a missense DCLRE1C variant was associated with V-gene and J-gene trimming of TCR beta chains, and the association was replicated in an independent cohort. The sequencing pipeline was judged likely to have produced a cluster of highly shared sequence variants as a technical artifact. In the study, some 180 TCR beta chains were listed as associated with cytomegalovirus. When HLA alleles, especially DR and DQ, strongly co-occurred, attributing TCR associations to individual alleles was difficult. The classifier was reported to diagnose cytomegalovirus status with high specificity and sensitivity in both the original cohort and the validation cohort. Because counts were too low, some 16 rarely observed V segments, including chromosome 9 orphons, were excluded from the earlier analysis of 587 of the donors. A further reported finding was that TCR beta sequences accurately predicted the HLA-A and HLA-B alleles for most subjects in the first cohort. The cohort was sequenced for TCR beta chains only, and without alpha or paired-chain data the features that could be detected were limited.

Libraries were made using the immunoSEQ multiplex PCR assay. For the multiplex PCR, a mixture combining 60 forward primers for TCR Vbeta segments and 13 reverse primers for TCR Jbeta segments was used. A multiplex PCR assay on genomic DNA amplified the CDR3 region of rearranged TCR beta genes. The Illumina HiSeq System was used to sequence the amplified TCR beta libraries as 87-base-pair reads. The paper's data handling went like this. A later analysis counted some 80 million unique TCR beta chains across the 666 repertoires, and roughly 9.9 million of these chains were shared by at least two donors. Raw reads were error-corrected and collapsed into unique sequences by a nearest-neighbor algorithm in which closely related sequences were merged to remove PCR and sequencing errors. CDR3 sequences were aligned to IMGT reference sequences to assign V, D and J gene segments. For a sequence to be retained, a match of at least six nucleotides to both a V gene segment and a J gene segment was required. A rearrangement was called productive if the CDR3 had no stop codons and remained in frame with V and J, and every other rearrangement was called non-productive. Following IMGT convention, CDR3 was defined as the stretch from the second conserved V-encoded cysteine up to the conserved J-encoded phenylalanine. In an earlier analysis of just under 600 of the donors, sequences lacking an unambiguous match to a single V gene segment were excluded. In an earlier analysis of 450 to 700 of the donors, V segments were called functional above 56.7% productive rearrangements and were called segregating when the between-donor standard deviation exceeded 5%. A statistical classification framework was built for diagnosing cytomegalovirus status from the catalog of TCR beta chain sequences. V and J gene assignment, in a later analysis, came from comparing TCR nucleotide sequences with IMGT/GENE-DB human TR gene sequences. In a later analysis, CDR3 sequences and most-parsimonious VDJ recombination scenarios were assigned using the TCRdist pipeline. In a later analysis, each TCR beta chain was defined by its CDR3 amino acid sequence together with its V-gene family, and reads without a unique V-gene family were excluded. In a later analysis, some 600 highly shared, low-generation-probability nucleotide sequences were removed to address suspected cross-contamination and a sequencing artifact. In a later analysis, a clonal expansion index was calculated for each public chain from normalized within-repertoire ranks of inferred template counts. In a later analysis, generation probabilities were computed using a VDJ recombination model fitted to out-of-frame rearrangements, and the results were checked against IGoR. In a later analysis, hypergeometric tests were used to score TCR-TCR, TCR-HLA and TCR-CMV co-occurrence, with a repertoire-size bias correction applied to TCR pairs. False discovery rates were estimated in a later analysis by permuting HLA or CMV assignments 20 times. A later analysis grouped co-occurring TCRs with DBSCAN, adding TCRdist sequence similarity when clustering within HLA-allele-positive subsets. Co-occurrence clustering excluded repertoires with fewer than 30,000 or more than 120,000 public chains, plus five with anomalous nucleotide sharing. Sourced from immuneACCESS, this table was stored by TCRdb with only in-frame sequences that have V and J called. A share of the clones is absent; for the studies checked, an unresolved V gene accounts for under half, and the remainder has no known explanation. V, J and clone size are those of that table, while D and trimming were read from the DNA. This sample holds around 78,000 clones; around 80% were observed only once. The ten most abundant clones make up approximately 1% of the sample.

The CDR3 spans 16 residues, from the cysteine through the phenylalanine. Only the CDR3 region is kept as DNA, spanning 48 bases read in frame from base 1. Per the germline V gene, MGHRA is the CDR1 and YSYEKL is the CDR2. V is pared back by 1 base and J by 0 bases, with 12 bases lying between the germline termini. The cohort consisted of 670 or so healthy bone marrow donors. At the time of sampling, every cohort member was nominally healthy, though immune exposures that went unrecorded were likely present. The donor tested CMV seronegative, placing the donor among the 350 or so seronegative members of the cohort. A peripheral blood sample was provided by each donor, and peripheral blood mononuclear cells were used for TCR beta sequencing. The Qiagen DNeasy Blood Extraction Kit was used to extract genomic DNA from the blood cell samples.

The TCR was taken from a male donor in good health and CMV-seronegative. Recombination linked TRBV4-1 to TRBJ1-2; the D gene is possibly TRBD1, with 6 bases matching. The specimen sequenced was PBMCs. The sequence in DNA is TGCGCCAGCAGCCAAGGGAGAGAGGGGGCTAACTATGGCTACACCTTC. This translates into CASSQGREGANYGYTF.